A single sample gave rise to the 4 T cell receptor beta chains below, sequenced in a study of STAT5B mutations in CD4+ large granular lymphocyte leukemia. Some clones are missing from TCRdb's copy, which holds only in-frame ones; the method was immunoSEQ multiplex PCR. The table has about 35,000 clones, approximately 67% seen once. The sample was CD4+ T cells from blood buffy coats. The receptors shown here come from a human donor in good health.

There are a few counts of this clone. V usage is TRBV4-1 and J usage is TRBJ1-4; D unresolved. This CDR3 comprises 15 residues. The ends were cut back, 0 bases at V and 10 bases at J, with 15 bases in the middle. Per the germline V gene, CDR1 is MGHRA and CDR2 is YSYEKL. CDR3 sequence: CASSQDHGSSVKLFF. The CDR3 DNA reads TGCGCCAGCAGCCAAGATCATGGAAGTTCCGTAAAACTGTTTTTT.

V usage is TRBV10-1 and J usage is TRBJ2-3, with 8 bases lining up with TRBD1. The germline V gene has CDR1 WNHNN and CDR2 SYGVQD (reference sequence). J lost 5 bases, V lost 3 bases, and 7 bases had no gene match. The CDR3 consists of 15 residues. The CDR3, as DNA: TGCGCCAGCAGTGACTCAGGACAGGGAGGAGATACGCAGTATTTT. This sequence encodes CASSDSGQGGDTQYF.

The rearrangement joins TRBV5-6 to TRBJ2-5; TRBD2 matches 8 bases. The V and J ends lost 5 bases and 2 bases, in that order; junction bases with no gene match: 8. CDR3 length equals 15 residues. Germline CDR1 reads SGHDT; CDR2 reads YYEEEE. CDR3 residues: CASREAGASQETQYF. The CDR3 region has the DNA TGTGCCAGCAGAGAAGCGGGGGCGTCACAAGAGACCCAGTACTTC.

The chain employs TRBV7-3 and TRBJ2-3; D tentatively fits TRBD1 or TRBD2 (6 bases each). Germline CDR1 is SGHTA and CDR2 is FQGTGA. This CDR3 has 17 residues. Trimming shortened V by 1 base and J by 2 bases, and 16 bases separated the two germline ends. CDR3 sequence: CASSLKGGRGATDTQYF. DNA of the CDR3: TGTGCCAGCAGCTTAAAGGGGGGTCGCGGGGCCACAGATACGCAGTATTTT.